This entry lists 15 T cell receptor beta chains sequenced from one sample in a study of OX40 agonist ivuxolimab in advanced cancers. Data came from immunoSEQ multiplex PCR; TCRdb stores just in-frame clones and leaves some out. The profile shows roughly 56,000 clones, around 84% of them singletons. Sequencing was performed on CD4+ or CD8+ T cells sorted from blood, taken in a trial of the OX40 agonist ivuxolimab. The receptors come from an adult with an advanced solid tumor such as melanoma, head and neck, liver or kidney cancer.

The chain carries TRBV6-5 and TRBJ1-6; D unresolved. CDR3 length: 14 residues. The V and J ends lost 2 bases and 2 bases respectively, with 4 bases between them. Looked up from germline, CDR1 is MNHEY and CDR2 is SVGAGI. The CDR3 nucleotides read TGTGCCAGCAGTTACGGGGCCTATAATTCACCCCTCCACTTT. Translation: CASSYGAYNSPLHF.

Note on this clone: The identical CDR3 is also encoded by other nucleotide sequences in the sample. Here the CDR3 reads CASSPLMGADGNTIYF. The CDR3 bases are TGCGCCAGCAGTCCACTTATGGGGGCGGATGGAAACACCATATATTTT. The chain employs TRBV4-1 and TRBJ1-3; TRBD1 might be the D (6 bases). Germline V gives CDR1 MGHRA, CDR2 YSYEKL. The ends were cut back, 6 bases at V and 3 bases at J, with 18 bases in the middle. CDR3 length: 16 residues.

This clone came up a few times. The chain couples TRBV5-1 to TRBJ1-4, with D unresolved. Trimming took 0 bases from V and 0 from J, leaving 9 bases between them. The CDR3 runs to 16 residues. Per the germline V gene, CDR1 is SGHRS and CDR2 is YFSETQ. In DNA, the CDR3 is TGCGCCAGCAGCTTGGCACCGTCTGCAACTAATGAAAAACTGTTTTTT. It codes for CASSLAPSATNEKLFF.

This clone showed up just once. The V and J genes are TRBV7-8 and TRBJ2-1; 13 positions agree with TRBD2. The CDR3 contains 18 residues. Germline loops: CDR1 SGHVS, CDR2 FQNEAQ. With V trimmed by 5 bases and J by 1 base, 8 bases remained unmatched. DNA of the CDR3: TGTGCCAGCAGCCCGGGACTAGCGGGAATTCTGTCCTACAATGAGCAGTTCTTC. As protein: CASSPGLAGILSYNEQFF.

The chain is built from TRBV5-1 and TRBJ2-7; no definite D call. Per germline, CDR1 SGHRS and CDR2 YFSETQ. This CDR3 is 13 amino acids long. V lost 0 bases to trimming and J lost 7 bases, with 11 bases between them. CDR3: CASSLDSWAEQYF. CDR3 in DNA: TGCGCCAGCAGCTTGGATAGTTGGGCTGAGCAGTACTTC.

V gene TRBV7-8 combines with J gene TRBJ2-3, with D unclear. Germline CDR1 and CDR2: SGHVS and FQNEAQ. The CDR3 has 13 amino acids. V lost 4 bases to trimming and J lost 5 bases, with 10 bases between them. CDR3 sequence: CASSWGWGDTQYF. DNA of the CDR3: TGTGCCAGCAGCTGGGGTTGGGGAGATACGCAGTATTTT.

The chain couples TRBV29-1 to TRBJ1-2; D remains ambiguous. The CDR3 loop spans 11 amino acids. Looked up from germline, CDR1 is SQVTM and CDR2 is ANQGSEA. Trimming pared 2 bases from V and 8 bases from J, leaving 9 bases between. As DNA, the CDR3 is TGCAGCGTTGAACACAAAATAGGCTACACCTTC. It is translated as CSVEHKIGYTF. The full variable domain, in which reference TRBV29-1 and TRBJ1-2 provide the parts outside the CDR3, is SAVISQKPSRDICQRGTSLTIQCQVDSQVTMMFWYRQQPGQSLTLIATANQGSEATYESGFVIDKFPISRPNLTFSTLTVSNMSPEDSSIYLCSVEHKIGYTFGSGTRLTVV.

This clone was seen once. The chain combines TRBV30 with TRBJ2-7; D is unclear. Germline loops: CDR1 GTSNPN, CDR2 SVGIG (reference sequence). This CDR3 comprises 11 residues. Trimming removed 3 bases at V and 4 bases at J, with 7 bases between. CDR3 sequence: CAWRKRYEQYF. In nucleotides, the CDR3 is TGTGCCTGGAGAAAACGGTACGAGCAGTACTTC. Using reference TRBV30 and TRBJ2-7 for the parts outside the CDR3, the full variable domain is SQTIHQWPATLVQPVGSPLSLECTVEGTSNPNLYWYRQAAGRGLQLLFYSVGIGQISSEVPQNLSASRPQDRQFILSSKKLLLSDSGFYLCAWRKRYEQYFGPGTRLTVT.

The CDR3, as DNA: TGCGCCAGGACGACTACGGCCCCGCTCGGCGGGAGGGAGACCCAGTACTTC. Encoded protein: CARTTTAPLGGRETQYF. The rearrangement uses TRBV5-1 and TRBJ2-5; 8 positions match TRBD2. The trim removed 8 bases at V and 5 bases at J, leaving 20 bases unmatched. Germline loops: CDR1 SGHRS, CDR2 YFSETQ. CDR3 length equals 17 residues.

This chain links TRBV7-7 with TRBJ2-5; a weak D match, TRBD1 (5 bases). CDR1 is SSHAT, CDR2 FNYEAQ, per germline (reference sequence). The length of the CDR3 is 13 residues. CDR3 loop: CAGSRNRQETQYF. The CDR3, as DNA: TGTGCTGGCAGCCGAAACAGGCAAGAGACCCAGTACTTC.

The rearrangement joins TRBV9 to TRBJ2-6; D ambiguous. This CDR3 region has 15 residues. V dropped 0 bases and J dropped 1 base, with 5 bases sitting between them. The germline V gene has CDR1 SGDLS and CDR2 YYNGEE. CDR3 protein: CASSVVPSGANVLTF. CDR3 in DNA: TGTGCCAGCAGCGTAGTTCCTTCTGGGGCCAACGTCCTGACTTTC.

V is TRBV5-4 and J is TRBJ2-5; the match to TRBD2 covers 9 bases. Near its end, the DNA agrees better with TRBJ2-7, so the J call may be wrong. This CDR3 has 15 amino acids. Germline CDR1 is SGHNT and CDR2 is YYREEE (reference sequence). The CDR3 spells CASSSKRGEFGEQYF. CDR3 bases: TGTGCCAGCAGCTCGAAGCGGGGGGAGTTTGGCGAGCAGTACTTC.

This clone showed up just once. V and J are TRBV18 and TRBJ1-2, with 8 bases that match TRBD1. Per germline, CDR1 KGHSH and CDR2 LQKENI. The CDR3 totals 15 residues. The V and J ends lost 2 bases and 3 bases, in that order; junction bases with no gene match: 5. In DNA form, the CDR3 reads TGTGCCAGCTCACCAATAGGACAGGGAGACTATGGCTACACCTTC. Encoded protein: CASSPIGQGDYGYTF.

This chain uses TRBV6-1 with TRBJ2-7, with D tentatively TRBD1 (6 bases). Germline CDR1 is MNHNS and CDR2 is SASEGT. Trimming shortened V by 4 bases and J by 5 bases, and 18 bases separated the two germline ends. This CDR3 contains 15 residues. The CDR3 DNA reads TGTGCCAGCAGTGCAACCGGGACAAGCCTGGACGAGCAGTACTTC. Amino acid sequence: CASSATGTSLDEQYF.

The chain is built from TRBV6-6 and TRBJ1-6; 7 nucleotides match TRBD1. CDR1 and CDR2 (germline): MNHNY, SVGAGI (reference sequence). V shed 8 bases, J shed 6 bases, and the junction held 7 bases outside the gene matches. The CDR3 is 14 amino acids. CDR3 loop: CASVSGGANSPLHF. CDR3 coding DNA: TGTGCCAGCGTATCAGGGGGGGCTAATTCACCCCTCCACTTT.